The 7 T cell receptor beta chains in this list originate from one sample, sequenced in a study of T cell responses to AZD1222 COVID-19 vaccine. The data were produced by immunoSEQ multiplex PCR, yet TCRdb's version contains in-frame clones alone and is incomplete. The sample lists 150,000 or so clones; around 87% were seen once. Specimen: peripheral blood, collected 28 days after the second AZD1222 dose. The receptors here all came from an adult who received the AZD1222 COVID-19 vaccine.

J is TRBJ2-1 and V is TRBV28, with D possibly matching TRBD2 (6 bases). The CDR3 spans 15 residues. Trimming removed 3 bases at V and 8 bases at J, with 17 bases between. Per germline, CDR1 MDHEN and CDR2 SYDVKM. The CDR3 loop is CASSFGGRPEYEQFF. In DNA, the CDR3 is TGTGCCAGCAGTTTTGGTGGGAGGCCCGAGTATGAGCAGTTCTTC. Variable domain in full (rest from reference TRBV28 and TRBJ2-1): DVKVTQSSRYLVKRTGEKVFLECVQDMDHENMFWYRQDPGLGLRLIYFSYDVKMKEKGDIPEGYSVSREKKERFSLILESASTNQTSMYLCASSFGGRPEYEQFFGPGTRLTVL.

By sample fraction, this clone is medium-sized (0.01 to 0.1%). The V gene is TRBV28, the J gene TRBJ2-2; no firm D call. Trimming cost V 8 bases and J 7 bases, with 14 bases left between them. The CDR3 length is 13 residues. The V gene's germline CDR1 is MDHEN and CDR2 SYDVKM. The CDR3 spells CASANPDGGELFF. CDR3 sequence (DNA): TGTGCCAGCGCAAATCCCGACGGCGGGGAGCTGTTTTTT.

The chain carries TRBV4-3 and TRBJ2-7, with D possibly matching TRBD2 (5 bases). CDR1 is LGHNA and CDR2 is YSLEER in the germline V gene. The CDR3 covers 16 residues. Trimming took 0 bases from V and 0 from J, leaving 12 bases between them. CDR3 in DNA: TGCGCCAGCAGCCAAGATTTCGGGGAAATCTCCTACGAGCAGTACTTC. It encodes CASSQDFGEISYEQYF.

V usage is TRBV15 and J usage is TRBJ1-4, with 9 bases lining up with TRBD1. The V segment lost 6 bases and the J segment 13 bases; nucleotides outside the gene matches: 12. The germline CDR1 and CDR2 sequences are LNHNV and YYDKDF (reference sequence). The CDR3 has 14 residues. CDR3 sequence: CATSLKGTGKGLFF. The DNA for the CDR3 is TGTGCCACCAGTCTGAAGGGGACAGGGAAGGGACTGTTTTTT.

The chain recombines TRBV4-1 with TRBJ2-2, with TRBD1 as a possible D gene (6 bases). Germline lookup yields CDR1 MGHRA and CDR2 YSYEKL. The CDR3 sequence is 17 residues long. V was shortened by 0 bases and J by 1 base, with 12 bases between the two germline ends. The CDR3 reads CASSQDLFRGNTGELFF. The CDR3 region has the DNA TGCGCCAGCAGCCAAGATCTATTCAGGGGGAACACCGGGGAGCTGTTTTTT.

This clone appeared a single time. The rearrangement links TRBV21-1 to TRBJ2-7; no DNA check was done on the table's D call, TRBD2. TRBV21-1 is shown as a pseudogene. The CDR3 covers 12 residues. This CDR3 is CASSRCSIEQYF. For the CDR3, the DNA is TGTGCCAGCAGCCGGTGCTCAATCGAGCAGTACTTC.

The J gene is TRBJ2-7, the V gene TRBV4-3; no clear D. The V gene's germline CDR1 is LGHNA and CDR2 YSLEER. The CDR3 covers 13 residues. Trimming took 0 bases from V and 2 from J, leaving 5 bases between them. The CDR3: CASSQDQAYEQYF. CDR3 sequence (DNA): TGCGCCAGCAGCCAAGATCAGGCCTACGAGCAGTACTTC.